Following are 27 T cell receptor beta chains from one sample sequenced in a study of blood T cell repertoires in COVID-19. Assay: immunoSEQ multiplex PCR; the TCRdb copy retains only in-frame clones and omits some. The sample contains 35,000 to 45,000 clones, 85% of which appear only once. Material for sequencing was peripheral blood. The receptor set was obtained from a human donor in a cohort sampled during active COVID-19.

The V and J genes are TRBV3-1 (or the pseudogene TRBV3-2) and TRBJ2-3; D not resolved. Trimming shortened V by 1 base and J by 2 bases, and 16 bases separated the two germline ends. The V gene's germline CDR1 is LGHDT and CDR2 YNNKEL (reference sequence). CDR3 length: 17 residues. The CDR3 sequence is CASSQGKPGRPTDTQYF. The CDR3 coding sequence is TGTGCCAGCAGCCAAGGAAAGCCGGGTCGCCCCACAGATACGCAGTATTTT.

This rearrangement joins TRBV6-2 or TRBV6-3 to TRBJ2-5; 7 bases are shared with TRBD1. With 6 bases clipped from V and 4 bases from J, the junction kept 5 bases outside the gene matches. This CDR3 has 13 residues. Per germline, CDR1 MNHEY and CDR2 SVGEGT. The DNA for the CDR3 is TGTGCCAGCAGCAGGGACAGCCTAGAGACCCAGTACTTC. As protein: CASSRDSLETQYF.

This clone has just a few counts. The chain's CDR3 is CASSQGASNQPQHF. The CDR3 DNA follows: TGTGCCAGCAGCCAGGGGGCTAGCAATCAGCCCCAGCATTTT. J is TRBJ1-5 and V is TRBV3-1 (or the pseudogene TRBV3-2); the D gene is possibly TRBD1 (6 bases). Germline V gene lookup returns CDR1 LGHDT and CDR2 YNNKEL (reference sequence). Trimming pared 3 bases from V and 0 bases from J, leaving 6 bases between. The CDR3 runs to 14 residues.

The V and J genes are TRBV4-3 and TRBJ1-1; 7 bases map to TRBD1. Unmatched junction bases numbered 9, after V lost 0 bases and J lost 5 bases. CDR1 and CDR2 (germline): LGHNA, YSLEER. The CDR3 loop spans 16 amino acids. CDR3 protein: CASSQDRQGAGTEAFF. CDR3 nucleotides: TGCGCCAGCAGCCAAGACCGACAGGGCGCAGGGACTGAAGCTTTCTTT.

The V call is TRBV24-1, the J call TRBJ2-3; possibly TRBD2 for D (7 bases). Germline V gene data show CDR1 as KGHDR and CDR2 as SFDVKD. V lost 9 bases and J 5 bases, leaving 11 bases between the germline ends. This CDR3 has 12 amino acids. CDR3 residues: CATGGAEDTQYF. The CDR3 coding sequence is TGTGCCACCGGGGGGGCCGAAGATACGCAGTATTTT.

V and J are TRBV13 and TRBJ2-3, with D possibly being TRBD1 (5 bases). Trimming took off 5 bases at V and 2 bases at J, with 11 bases between the two ends. The CDR3 runs 14 residues. CDR1 PRHDT and CDR2 FYEKMQ come from the germline V gene (reference sequence). The DNA for the CDR3 is TGTGCCAGCAGCCTGACAGAGAACACAGATACGCAGTATTTT. Amino acid sequence: CASSLTENTDTQYF.

This clone was counted between two and nine times. This chain joins TRBV7-9 and TRBJ1-1; D is unclear. The CDR3 consists of 13 residues. Trimming removed 3 bases at V and 8 bases at J, with 13 bases between. Per the germline V gene, CDR1 is SEHNR and CDR2 is FQNEAQ (reference sequence). The CDR3 DNA reads as TGTGCCAGCAGCTTTCTCAAGCCCCCGGAAGCTTTCTTT. Protein product: CASSFLKPPEAFF.

This clone was counted a single time. This chain links TRBV5-1 with TRBJ2-1; D unresolved. CDR3 size: 13 residues. V lost 4 bases, J lost 5 bases, and 10 bases lay in between. Germline lookup yields CDR1 SGHRS and CDR2 YFSETQ. The CDR3 region is CASSVNRDNEQFF. The CDR3, as DNA: TGCGCCAGCAGCGTAAACCGGGACAATGAGCAGTTCTTC.

The V and J genes are TRBV5-1 and TRBJ2-4; D might be TRBD2 (6 bases). V lost 3 bases and J 9 bases, leaving 16 bases between the germline ends. Germline assignment: CDR1 SGHRS and CDR2 YFSETQ. CDR3 length: 14 amino acids. The CDR3 nucleotides read TGCGCCAGCAGCTGGGGCAGGGAGGATACCATTCAGTACTTC. This translates into CASSWGREDTIQYF. The full variable domain, in which reference TRBV5-1 and TRBJ2-4 provide the parts outside the CDR3, is KAGVTQTPRYLIKTRGQQVTLSCSPISGHRSVSWYQQTPGQGLQFLFEYFSETQRNKGNFPGRFSGRQFSNSRSEMNVSTLELGDSALYLCASSWGREDTIQYFGAGTRLSVL.

V and J are TRBV21-1 and TRBJ1-1; TRBD1, the table's D call, lacks a check against the DNA. TRBV21-1 is labeled a pseudogene. The CDR3 is made up of 14 amino acids. In nucleotides, the CDR3 is TGTGCCAGCTGGAGAGACAGTCTGTACACTGAAGCTTTCTTT. Translating gives CASWRDSLYTEAFF.

The chain uses TRBV7-3 and TRBJ1-2, with 7 nucleotides matching TRBD1. The CDR3 is made up of 13 amino acids. Trimming removed 5 bases from V and 9 bases from J; junction bases left unmatched: 9. Germline values: CDR1 SGHTA, CDR2 FQGTGA. CDR3 sequence reads: CASSPGQSMSYTF. CDR3 sequence (DNA): TGTGCCAGCAGCCCGGGACAGTCGATGAGCTACACCTTC.

The rearrangement joins TRBV11-2 to TRBJ2-3, with no clear D. V was trimmed by 4 bases and J by 4 bases, leaving 6 bases between them. CDR1 and CDR2 from the germline V gene are SGHAT and FQNNGV. The CDR3 length is 12 residues. The CDR3 bases are TGTGCCAGCAGCTCCTCTCCAGATACGCAGTATTTT. This gives the protein CASSSSPDTQYF.

This clone is a singleton in its sample. The gene calls are TRBV6-5 and TRBJ1-5; 12 bases are a match to TRBD1. This CDR3 spans 15 amino acids. With V trimmed by 6 bases and J by 7 bases, 7 bases remained unmatched. Germline-derived CDR1 and CDR2 are MNHEY and SVGAGI. Written as DNA, the CDR3 is TGTGCCAGCAGCCCGGGACAGGGGGCGTCACAGCCCCAGCATTTT. As protein: CASSPGQGASQPQHF.

The chain uses TRBV2 and TRBJ2-7; TRBD1 aligns across 11 bases. After removal of 8 bases from V and 4 bases from J, the junction contained 10 bases not matched to a gene. The CDR3 sequence is 15 residues long. The V gene's germline CDR1 is SNHLY and CDR2 FYNNEI. The CDR3 sequence is CASLRGTGGFYEQYF. The CDR3 coding sequence is TGTGCCAGCCTCCGGGGGACAGGGGGTTTTTACGAGCAGTACTTC.

This clone was seen a few times. The chain recombines TRBV19 with TRBJ1-2; 7 bases fit TRBD1. CDR3 length: 15 amino acids. Trimming removed 4 bases from V and 4 bases from J; junction bases left unmatched: 9. Looked up from germline, CDR1 is LNHDA and CDR2 is SQIVND (reference sequence). The CDR3, as DNA: TGTGCCAGTAGTAGGGGGGACAGTGGGACCTATGGCTACACCTTC. It translates to CASSRGDSGTYGYTF.

The chain links TRBV6-5 to TRBJ2-7, with 7 bases matching TRBD2. Losses at the gene ends were 7 bases for V and 2 bases for J; bases not matched to a gene: 8. Germline V gives CDR1 MNHEY, CDR2 SVGAGI. The length of the CDR3 is 14 residues. The CDR3 loop reads CASTRAGPTYEQYF. In nucleotides, the CDR3 is TGTGCCAGCACCCGAGCGGGGCCGACCTACGAGCAGTACTTC.

Regarding this clone: The same CDR3 arises from other DNA sequences in this sample as well. The V and J genes are TRBV3-1 (or the pseudogene TRBV3-2) and TRBJ2-5; D may be TRBD2 (6 bases). CDR3 size: 13 residues. Germline-derived CDR1 and CDR2 are LGHDT and YNNKEL (reference sequence). The V end was cut by 3 bases, the J end by 2 bases, with 7 bases between. The CDR3 DNA follows: TGTGCCAGCAGCCAGGGACTTCAAGAGACCCAGTACTTC. Its translation: CASSQGLQETQYF.

The chain couples TRBV19 to TRBJ1-6, with 8 bases that match TRBD1. Germline loops: CDR1 LNHDA, CDR2 SQIVND (reference sequence). V trimming: 5 bases; J trimming: 9 bases; junction bases outside the gene matches: 9. This CDR3 has 15 residues. CDR3 amino acids: CASSLRQGLGSPLHF. DNA for the CDR3: TGTGCCAGTAGTCTCCGACAGGGGCTTGGTTCACCCCTCCACTTT.

This sequence joins TRBV27 and TRBJ1-1; D is unclear. Trimming left V 2 bases short and J 5 bases short, with 9 bases between. The CDR3 sequence is 13 residues long. Germline V gene data show CDR1 as MNHEY and CDR2 as SMNVEV (reference sequence). DNA of the CDR3: TGTGCCAGCAGTTTAGGGGAGGAGACTGAAGCTTTCTTT. This translates into CASSLGEETEAFF.

The gene calls are TRBV15 and TRBJ1-3; the D gene is possibly TRBD1 (6 bases). This CDR3 comprises 17 residues. Germline loops: CDR1 LNHNV, CDR2 YYDKDF (reference sequence). V dropped 0 bases and J dropped 4 bases, with 16 bases sitting between them. The CDR3 here is CATSRDLRSDRGNTIYF. The DNA of the CDR3 is TGTGCCACCAGCAGAGATCTTAGGAGCGACAGGGGAAACACCATATATTTT.

The chain carries TRBV18 and TRBJ2-7; D is possibly TRBD1 (6 bases). From germline, CDR1 is KGHSH and CDR2 LQKENI. The CDR3 loop spans 15 amino acids. V was cut by 6 bases and J by 3 bases, with 18 bases left in between. The CDR3 nucleotides are TGTGCCAGCTCGCAAACCGGGACAAGGATCTACGAGCAGTACTTC. Amino acids: CASSQTGTRIYEQYF.

The chain has TRBV7-3 and TRBJ1-6; no definite D call. Germline CDR1 SGHTA, CDR2 FQGTGA. The ends were cut back, 5 bases at V and 4 bases at J, with 18 bases in the middle. This CDR3 is 17 amino acids long. In nucleotides, the CDR3 is TGTGCCAGCAGCCTTCTCGGGAGAGAGGCTTATAATTCACCCCTCCACTTT. Protein: CASSLLGREAYNSPLHF.

In its sample, this clone is medium-sized. This chain connects TRBV12-3 or TRBV12-4 to TRBJ1-2, with D unclear. Trimming removed 8 bases at V and 5 bases at J, with 12 bases between. CDR3 length equals 12 residues. CDR3 amino acids: CASGTEYYGYTF. CDR3 DNA: TGTGCCAGCGGTACGGAGTATTATGGCTACACCTTC.

The chain employs TRBV10-3 and TRBJ1-5, with TRBD1 as a possible D gene (6 bases). CDR3 length: 15 residues. V lost 3 bases and J 7 bases, leaving 16 bases between the germline ends. CDR1 ENHRY and CDR2 SYGVKD come from the germline V gene. The CDR3 reads CAISEEGGAGQPQHF. The CDR3, as DNA: TGTGCCATCAGTGAAGAGGGGGGGGCAGGGCAGCCCCAGCATTTT.

The J gene is TRBJ1-4, the V gene TRBV7-2, with D uncertain. There are 14 residues in the CDR3. Germline V gene lookup returns CDR1 SGHTA and CDR2 FQGNSA. V dropped 5 bases and J dropped 0 bases, with 7 bases sitting between them. The CDR3 coding sequence is TGTGCCAGCAGCCCCGCGGCAACTAATGAAAAACTGTTTTTT. It encodes CASSPAATNEKLFF.

J is TRBJ2-2 and V is TRBV6-2 or TRBV6-3; 10 nucleotides line up with TRBD1. V was clipped by 6 bases and J by 5 bases; unmatched bases: 6. Germline CDR1 MNHEY, CDR2 SVGEGT. This CDR3 spans 15 amino acids. The CDR3 sequence is CASSPDRGRTGELFF. The CDR3 region has the DNA TGTGCCAGCAGCCCAGACAGGGGGCGAACCGGGGAGCTGTTTTTT.

This chain uses TRBV28 with TRBJ1-5, with TRBD1 matching 8 bases. The V and J ends lost 3 bases and 6 bases, in that order; junction bases with no gene match: 4. This CDR3 is 14 amino acids long. Germline values: CDR1 MDHEN, CDR2 SYDVKM. This chain's CDR3 is CASSLPGQVQPQHF. In DNA, the CDR3 is TGTGCCAGCAGTTTGCCGGGACAGGTTCAGCCCCAGCATTTT.